This T cell receptor (beta chain) was identified during a study of cytomegalovirus exposure and HLA in healthy donors. Study-level points and caveats: A missense variant in DCLRE1C was later tied to TCR beta V- and J-gene trimming.

With respect to this clone: Its matching antigen is unknown.

The study ran its PCR with 60 Vbeta and 13 Jbeta primers. Using immunoSEQ multiplex PCR, the repertoire was profiled, and TCRdb retains in-frame clones only, with some absent. Of 90,000 to 110,000 clones listed, 65% to 85% are singletons. The CDR3 extends over 14 amino acids. Trimming removed 3 bases from V and 13 bases from J; junction bases left unmatched: 11. Germline lookup yields CDR1 MNHEY and CDR2 SMNVEV (reference sequence). The specimen was PBMCs. This chain uses TRBV27 with TRBJ2-5; 10 positions agree with TRBD2. The receptor was derived from a man aged 18 to 29 in good health and CMV-seronegative. Here the CDR3 DNA reads TGTGCCAGCAGTTTGTTGGCTAGCGGGAGAGGCACGTACTTC. This translates into CASSLLASGRGTYF.